Listed below are T cell receptor beta chains from one sample, sequenced in a study of TIL therapy for anti-PD-1-resistant metastatic lung cancer. Profiling relied on immunoSEQ multiplex PCR, and the TCRdb table lists in-frame clones only, not all of them. The top ten hold more than 6.5% of the sample, which has approximately 20,000 clones, 60% to 85% seen once. This sample comprised blood, obtained at baseline. All receptors come from a person between 30 and 80 years old with non-small cell lung cancer. CDR3s include the opening cysteine and the closing phenylalanine or tryptophan. The D gene is left open where the match is weak. Expanded clones are given a class, and other clones once, few, many or no size at all.

D gene	clone size	V gene	J gene	CDR3 DNA	CDR3 protein
-	-	TRBV6-6	TRBJ2-3	TGTGCCAGCAAGGGGGAGGGCCGCACAGATACGCAGTATTTT	CASKGEGRTDTQYF
TRBD1	few	TRBV5-1	TRBJ1-2	TGCGCCAGCAGCCCCCAGGGACAGGTCTATGGCTACACCTTC	CASSPQGQVYGYTF
TRBD1	-	TRBV28	TRBJ1-4	TGTGCCAGCAGTGCCGATCAGGGGGTTGGGAAGAAACTGTTTTTT	CASSADQGVGKKLFF
TRBD1	-	TRBV6-5	TRBJ2-7	TGTGCCAGCGACTACGGACAGGGAGGCTACGAGCAGTACTTC	CASDYGQGGYEQYF
-	-	TRBV30	TRBJ2-3	TGTGCCTGGAGATGGGGTCGCACAGATACGCAGTATTTT	CAWRWGRTDTQYF
-	few	TRBV2	TRBJ2-7	TGTGCCAGCAGTGCATGGAACTACGAGCAGTACTTC	CASSAWNYEQYF
TRBD2	-	TRBV5-1	TRBJ2-2	TGCGCCAGCAGCTTGGCTTGGGGGGGTGTCACCGGGGAGCTGTTTTTT	CASSLAWGGVTGELFF
-	-	TRBV7-2	TRBJ2-5	TGTGCCAGCAGCTCGAGCGGGGAGACCCAGTACTTC	CASSSSGETQYF
-	-	TRBV30	TRBJ2-7	TGTGCCTGGAGTGTCCCAGGGGCGCGGTTCAGGTACGAGCAGTACTTC	CAWSVPGARFRYEQYF
TRBD1	-	TRBV5-1	TRBJ1-2	TGCGCCAGCAGCTTGGCCGGGACAGGGGGCGGCTACACCTTC	CASSLAGTGGGYTF
TRBD2	-	TRBV2	TRBJ2-3	TGTGCCAGCAGACCGGGACTAGGCTCCACAGATACGCAGTATTTT	CASRPGLGSTDTQYF
-	-	TRBV28	TRBJ1-2	TGTGCCAGCAGTTTATGGGGCAGGGAACACTATGGCTACACCTTC	CASSLWGREHYGYTF
-	-	TRBV2	TRBJ2-1	TGTGCCAGCAGTGACTGGGGGGATGAGCAGTTCTTC	CASSDWGDEQFF
TRBD2	-	TRBV27	TRBJ2-1	TGTGCCAGCACCCCAAGGCGGGGGAGCTCCTACAATGAGCAGTTCTTC	CASTPRRGSSYNEQFF
-	-	TRBV4-1	TRBJ2-3	TGCGCCAGCAGCCATCGGCCAGATACGCAGTATTTT	CASSHRPDTQYF
TRBD1	-	TRBV4-1	TRBJ1-6	TGCGCCAGCAGCCTAACATCCAGCAGAGGGGGCCTTAATTCACCCCTCCACTTT	CASSLTSSRGGLNSPLHF
-	-	TRBV4-3	TRBJ2-6	TGCGCCAGCAGCGATCCCCCGGGGGCGTCTGGGGCCAACGTCCTGACTTTC	CASSDPPGASGANVLTF
TRBD1	-	TRBV7-9	TRBJ1-2	TGTGCCAGCAGCCCCGAACAGGGGGCGAAAGGCTATGGCTACACCTTC	CASSPEQGAKGYGYTF
TRBD1	-	TRBV7-9	TRBJ1-2	TGTGCCAGCAGCTTAGATGGGACAGGGGGAAACTATGGCTACACCTTC	CASSLDGTGGNYGYTF
-	-	TRBV5-4	TRBJ1-1	TGTGCCAGCAGCTTGGGGGGTGGGTTCGAGTTT	CASSLGGGFEF
TRBD2	-	TRBV10-1	TRBJ2-3	TGCGCCAGCAGTGAGGAGGCGGGGGGCACAGATACGCAGTATTTT	CASSEEAGGTDTQYF
-	-	TRBV6-5	TRBJ2-7	TGTGCCAGCAGTGAGGGACCCGAATACGAGCAGTACTTC	CASSEGPEYEQYF
-	-	TRBV2	TRBJ2-2	TGTGCCAGCAGTGACAGGACCGGCACCGGGGAGCTGTTTTTT	CASSDRTGTGELFF